These 8 T cell receptor beta chains share one sample of origin, sequenced in a study of radiotherapy plus CTLA-4 blockade in lung cancer. Sequenced by immunoSEQ multiplex PCR; TCRdb stores in-frame clones only, minus some. The repertoire holds approximately 99,000 clones, with around 90% as singletons. The source was peripheral blood, collected from a patient treated with radiotherapy plus ipilimumab. The receptors come from a human donor with non-small cell lung cancer that progressed on radiotherapy plus ipilimumab.

This rearrangement joins TRBV5-8 to TRBJ2-1, with 7 bases matching TRBD1. The CDR3 length is 14 residues. Germline CDR1 reads SGHTS; CDR2 reads YDEGEE. Trimming took 4 bases from V and 4 from J; bases not matched to a gene: 5. The CDR3 nucleotides read TGTGCCAGCAGCCTCGGACAGGAATACAATGAGCAGTTCTTC. Its translation: CASSLGQEYNEQFF. The entire variable domain, with the rest obtained from reference TRBV5-8 and TRBJ2-1, is as follows: EAGVTQSPTHLIKTRGQQATLRCSPISGHTSVYWYQQALGLGLQFLLWYDEGEERNRGNFPPRFSGRQFPNYSSELNVNALELEDSALYLCASSLGQEYNEQFFGPGTRLTVL.

Only a few counts were recorded for this clone. The chain couples TRBV19 to TRBJ1-5, with TRBD1 matching over 8 bases. J gave up 2 bases and V 4 bases, and 1 base lay outside the gene matches. The CDR3 consists of 14 residues. CDR1 LNHDA and CDR2 SQIVND come from the germline V gene (reference sequence). This chain's CDR3 is CASSTTGGNQPQHF. In DNA, the CDR3 is TGTGCCAGTAGTACGACAGGGGGCAATCAGCCCCAGCATTTT.

The rearrangement links TRBV11-3 to TRBJ2-1, with 8 positions matching TRBD2. With V trimmed by 3 bases and J by 1 base, 5 bases remained unmatched. The CDR3 extends over 16 amino acids. Germline CDR1 SGHNT, CDR2 YENEEA. The CDR3 is CASSLEGTRSYNEQFF. DNA of the CDR3: TGTGCCAGCAGCTTGGAAGGGACTAGATCCTACAATGAGCAGTTCTTC.

The V call is TRBV4-1, the J call TRBJ1-2; D uncertain. Trimming took 0 bases from V and 2 from J, leaving 10 bases between them. The CDR3 runs 15 residues. CDR1 is MGHRA, CDR2 YSYEKL, per germline. DNA for the CDR3: TGCGCCAGCAGCCAAGACGTCGGCCTAAACTATGGCTACACCTTC. Translated, it gives CASSQDVGLNYGYTF.

This clone was recorded only once. The rearrangement joins TRBV25-1 to TRBJ2-7; D may be TRBD2 (5 bases). CDR1 and CDR2 from the germline V gene are MGHDK and SYGVNS. The length of the CDR3 is 13 residues. V was trimmed by 8 bases and J by 5 bases, leaving 16 bases between them. CDR3 sequence: CASLGLTLNEQYF. In DNA, the CDR3 is TGTGCCAGCCTTGGACTCACCCTGAACGAGCAGTACTTC.

The gene calls are TRBV7-9 and TRBJ2-5, with a possible D match to TRBD1 (5 bases). The CDR3 extends over 18 amino acids. V was shortened by 2 bases and J by 2 bases, with 21 bases between the two germline ends. Germline-derived CDR1 and CDR2 are SEHNR and FQNEAQ (reference sequence). The CDR3 DNA follows: TGTGCCAGCAGCTTACTTTTGCAGGGATTGGGCCTGCAAGAGACCCAGTACTTC. Protein: CASSLLLQGLGLQETQYF. Combining the CDR3 with reference TRBV7-9 and TRBJ2-5 gives the whole variable domain DTGVSQNPRHKITKRGQNVTFRCDPISEHNRLYWYRQTLGQGPEFLTYFQNEAQLEKSRLLSDRFSAERPKGSFSTLEIQRTEQGDSAMYLCASSLLLQGLGLQETQYFGPGTRLLVL.

The CDR3 region is CASSARSQNTGELFF. As DNA, the CDR3 is TGCGCCAGCAGTGCCAGATCTCAGAACACCGGGGAGCTGTTTTTT. The V and J genes are TRBV10-2 and TRBJ2-2; D remains unclear. V shed 4 bases and J shed 1 base, with 10 bases lying between them. Germline values: CDR1 WSHSY, CDR2 SAAADI. The CDR3 loop spans 15 amino acids.

The chain employs TRBV6-1 and TRBJ1-5, with TRBD1 as a possible D gene (5 bases). The CDR3 loop spans 18 amino acids. Germline V gene lookup returns CDR1 MNHNS and CDR2 SASEGT. V lost 2 bases and J lost 0, with 17 bases in between. The CDR3: CASSEWGNTVPSNQPQHF. The CDR3 DNA is TGTGCCAGCAGTGAATGGGGGAACACGGTACCTAGCAATCAGCCCCAGCATTTT.